Sequencing of this T cell receptor beta chain was carried out in a study of shared clonotypes between healthy human individuals. Study-wide results and caveats: Clonotypes shared by all four donors outscored non-shared clonotypes in generation probability. Only blood samples were collected, and tissue repertoires likely differ. The study drew on few donors, limiting represented genetic and exposure-history diversity. The expectation was that sequencing depth would affect clonotype sharing among donors.

This CDR3 spans 14 amino acids. Germline lookup yields CDR1 SGHNT and CDR2 YENEEA. J gave up 6 bases and V 3 bases, and 3 bases lay outside the gene matches. Regarding this clone: Its antigen is not identified.

Here immunoSEQ multiplex PCR was the method, and the copy in TCRdb shows in-frame clones only, minus some. The sample lists a few million clones, 85% to 95% occurring once. The sample comprised naive CD4+ T cells from PBMCs. Regarding subset: CD45RA+ positively selected. The sequence came from a man between 18 and 35 years old in good health. Some clones in this sample may be carry-over from other donors' samples. The J gene is TRBJ2-3, the V gene TRBV11-3, with TRBD2 identical over 10 bases. For the CDR3, the DNA is TGTGCCAGCAGCTTTAGCGGGGGGAGCGATACGCAGTATTTT. Translated: CASSFSGGSDTQYF.